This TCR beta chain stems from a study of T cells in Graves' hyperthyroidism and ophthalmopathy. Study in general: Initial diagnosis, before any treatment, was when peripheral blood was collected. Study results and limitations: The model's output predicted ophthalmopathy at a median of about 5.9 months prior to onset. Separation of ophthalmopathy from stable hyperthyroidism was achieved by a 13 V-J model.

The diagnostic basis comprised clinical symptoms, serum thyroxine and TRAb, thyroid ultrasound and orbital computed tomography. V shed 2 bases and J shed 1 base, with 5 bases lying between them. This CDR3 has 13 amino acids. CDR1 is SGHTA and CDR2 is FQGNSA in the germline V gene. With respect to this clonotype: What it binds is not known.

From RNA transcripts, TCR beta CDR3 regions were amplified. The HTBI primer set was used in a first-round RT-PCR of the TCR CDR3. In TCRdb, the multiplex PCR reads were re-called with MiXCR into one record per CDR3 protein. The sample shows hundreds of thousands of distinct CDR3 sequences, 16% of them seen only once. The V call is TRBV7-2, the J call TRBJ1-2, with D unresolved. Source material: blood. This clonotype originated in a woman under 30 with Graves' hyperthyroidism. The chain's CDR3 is CASSLPLNYGYTF. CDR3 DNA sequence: TGTGCCAGCAGCTTACCCCTTAACTATGGCTACACCTTC.